This record covers a single T cell receptor beta chain. Its antigen is still unknown. This specimen comes from a study of T-cell memory formation after mild COVID-19. General study points: Contracting CD4+ clones lay largely in CM and EM, with CD8+ ones residing in EMRA. Contracting clones, day 15 to 85, had balanced CD4/CD8, and later expanders favored CD4+. The pre-infection memory compartment contained some responding clones, suggesting cross-reactive memory joined.

TCR alpha and TCR beta cDNA libraries carrying sample barcodes and UMIs were produced by 5'RACE using constant-segment primers. MiXCR, run by TCRdb on the 5' RACE reads, gives a single entry per CDR3 protein. This sample has about 290,000 distinct CDR3 sequences, with approximately 16% found just once. The CDR3 is 12 residues long. Germline loops: CDR1 KGHDR, CDR2 SFDVKD. V lost 7 bases to trimming and J lost 6 bases, with 10 bases between them. The rearrangement uses TRBV24-1 and TRBJ2-3; D not certain. Sequencing input: PBMCs or a T cell subset sorted from them (not recorded which). The TCR was taken from a young man who had mild COVID-19 (a few samples of this study predate the infection). Cell type and time point are not known. The CDR3 nucleotides are TGTGCCACCAGGTCCCATGTGGATACGCAGTATTTT. Translated: CATRSHVDTQYF.